The rows below give T cell receptor beta chains drawn from one sample of a study of T-cell reconstitution after alpha-beta-depleted transplantation in children. MiXCR, applied by TCRdb to the PCR reads, yields one record per CDR3 protein. This sample carries about 200,000 distinct CDR3 sequences, roughly 6.3% of them seen once, and the ten largest clones take just over 4.5%. Specimen: PBMCs, collected before TCRalphabeta/CD19-depleted stem cell transplant. These receptors were taken from a girl less than two years old with combined immunodeficiency, due to receive a stem cell transplant. Both conserved end residues are part of each CDR3. D genes are given only for firm matches. Some rows mark clone size as missing; the rest say once, few, many or name a class of expanded clone.

CDR3 protein: CSARADRVQETQYF
CDR3 DNA: TGCAGTGCTAGAGCTGACAGGGTGCAAGAGACCCAGTACTTC
J gene: TRBJ2-5
V gene: TRBV20-1
clone size: many
D gene: TRBD1

CDR3 protein: CASSFAYEQYF
CDR3 DNA: TGTGCCAGCAGCTTTGCCTACGAGCAGTACTTC
J gene: TRBJ2-7
V gene: TRBV7-2
clone size: many
D gene: NA

CDR3 protein: CSVVALAGVGSYNEQFF
CDR3 DNA: TGCAGCGTTGTTGCGCTAGCGGGAGTTGGGTCCTACAATGAGCAGTTCTTC
J gene: TRBJ2-1
V gene: TRBV29-1
clone size: many
D gene: TRBD2

CDR3 protein: CASSPGGELFF
CDR3 DNA: TGTGCCAGCAGTCCAGGGGGGGAGCTGTTTTTT
J gene: TRBJ2-2
V gene: TRBV27
clone size: NA
D gene: NA

CDR3 protein: CSASRQGAEAFF
CDR3 DNA: TGCAGCGCCTCTCGACAGGGGGCTGAAGCTTTCTTT
J gene: TRBJ1-1
V gene: TRBV29-1
clone size: many
D gene: TRBD1

CDR3 protein: CASSLGDSTGELFF
CDR3 DNA: TGTGCCAGCAGCTTGGGGGACAGCACCGGGGAGCTGTTTTTT
J gene: TRBJ2-2
V gene: TRBV5-4
clone size: many
D gene: TRBD1

CDR3 protein: CATSRAGSTSPLHF
CDR3 DNA: TGTGCCACCAGCAGAGCTGGATCGACTTCACCCCTCCACTTT
J gene: TRBJ1-6
V gene: TRBV15
clone size: many
D gene: NA

CDR3 protein: CSAELQGAGSYEQYF
CDR3 DNA: TGCAGTGCGGAACTACAGGGGGCCGGCTCCTACGAGCAGTACTTC
J gene: TRBJ2-7
V gene: TRBV20-1
clone size: many
D gene: TRBD1

CDR3 protein: CASSLRLADTDTQYF
CDR3 DNA: TGTGCCAGCTCACTACGGCTAGCGGACACAGATACGCAGTATTTT
J gene: TRBJ2-3
V gene: TRBV18
clone size: few
D gene: TRBD2

CDR3 protein: CASSPDKGGKLFF
CDR3 DNA: TGCGCCAGCAGCCCGGACAAGGGTGGGAAACTGTTTTTT
J gene: TRBJ1-4
V gene: TRBV5-1
clone size: NA
D gene: NA

CDR3 protein: CASSEWGRGMNTEAFF
CDR3 DNA: TGTGCCAGCAGTGAATGGGGCAGGGGCATGAACACTGAAGCTTTCTTT
J gene: TRBJ1-1
V gene: TRBV25-1
clone size: many
D gene: NA

CDR3 protein: CSVVGGKEAGELFF
CDR3 DNA: TGCAGCGTTGTCGGAGGGAAGGAAGCCGGGGAGCTGTTTTTT
J gene: TRBJ2-2
V gene: TRBV29-1
clone size: many
D gene: NA

CDR3 protein: CASSQDRGRSYEQYF
CDR3 DNA: TGCGCCAGCAGCCAAGACAGGGGGCGTAGCTACGAGCAGTACTTC
J gene: TRBJ2-7
V gene: TRBV4-1
clone size: many
D gene: TRBD1

CDR3 protein: CASSLVRVASSGANVLTF
CDR3 DNA: TGTGCCAGCAGTTTAGTCCGTGTGGCATCCTCTGGGGCCAACGTCCTGACTTTC
J gene: TRBJ2-6
V gene: TRBV12-3/TRBV12-4
clone size: many
D gene: NA

CDR3 protein: CASSRVAGGHNEQFF
CDR3 DNA: TGCGCCAGCAGCCGAGTAGCGGGGGGGCACAATGAGCAGTTCTTC
J gene: TRBJ2-1
V gene: TRBV5-1
clone size: many
D gene: TRBD2

CDR3 protein: CASRYTDTQYF
CDR3 DNA: TGTGCCAGCAGGTACACAGATACGCAGTATTTT
J gene: TRBJ2-3
V gene: TRBV12-3/TRBV12-4
clone size: many
D gene: NA

CDR3 protein: CATSRPTTGSEQFF
CDR3 DNA: TGTGCCACCAGCAGACCCACGACAGGGTCTGAGCAGTTCTTC
J gene: TRBJ2-1
V gene: TRBV15
clone size: many
D gene: TRBD1

CDR3 protein: CASSLAAGNTEAFF
CDR3 DNA: TGTGCCAGCAGCTTAGCAGCAGGCAACACTGAAGCTTTCTTT
J gene: TRBJ1-1
V gene: TRBV7-6
clone size: many
D gene: NA

CDR3 protein: CSARVIGGGLNNEQFF
CDR3 DNA: TGCAGTGCTAGGGTCATAGGAGGGGGCTTAAACAATGAGCAGTTCTTC
J gene: TRBJ2-1
V gene: TRBV20-1
clone size: many
D gene: NA

CDR3 protein: CASSLGGEASSYNEQFF
CDR3 DNA: TGTGCCAGCAGCTTGGGGGGCGAGGCCAGCTCCTACAATGAGCAGTTCTTC
J gene: TRBJ2-1
V gene: TRBV5-6
clone size: many
D gene: NA

CDR3 protein: CASSLESGNYGYTF
CDR3 DNA: TGTGCCAGCAGCTTAGAATCGGGGAACTATGGCTACACCTTC
J gene: TRBJ1-2
V gene: TRBV7-8
clone size: few
D gene: NA

CDR3 protein: CASSQDNFGELFF
CDR3 DNA: TGTGCCAGCAGCCAAGATAACTTTGGGGAGCTGTTTTTT
J gene: TRBJ2-2
V gene: TRBV4-2
clone size: many
D gene: NA

CDR3 protein: CASSAGTGTEGTDTQYF
CDR3 DNA: TGCGCCAGCAGCGCCGGGACCGGGACGGAGGGAACAGATACGCAGTATTTT
J gene: TRBJ2-3
V gene: TRBV4-1
clone size: many
D gene: NA

CDR3 protein: CASSTGTGSYEQYF
CDR3 DNA: TGTGCCAGCAGTACCGGGACCGGATCCTACGAGCAGTACTTC
J gene: TRBJ2-7
V gene: TRBV27
clone size: NA
D gene: NA

CDR3 protein: CASRRTSPGELFF
CDR3 DNA: TGTGCCAGCAGACGGACTAGTCCCGGGGAGCTGTTTTTT
J gene: TRBJ2-2
V gene: TRBV6-2/TRBV6-3
clone size: many
D gene: TRBD2

CDR3 protein: CASSAWITGEFPDTQYF
CDR3 DNA: TGTGCCAGCAGCGCTTGGATTACAGGGGAGTTCCCAGATACGCAGTATTTT
J gene: TRBJ2-3
V gene: TRBV7-9
clone size: many
D gene: TRBD1

CDR3 protein: CASSYSWTGFARRTDTQYF
CDR3 DNA: TGTGCCAGCAGTTACTCCTGGACAGGGTTTGCCCGGCGCACAGATACGCAGTATTTT
J gene: TRBJ2-3
V gene: TRBV6-2/TRBV6-3
clone size: many
D gene: TRBD1

CDR3 protein: CSVELGLAGLTDTQYF
CDR3 DNA: TGCAGCGTTGAACTGGGACTAGCGGGCCTCACAGATACGCAGTATTTT
J gene: TRBJ2-3
V gene: TRBV29-1
clone size: many
D gene: TRBD2

CDR3 protein: CASSPLDWMSVYEQFF
CDR3 DNA: TGTGCCAGCAGTCCATTAGATTGGATGTCGGTTTATGAGCAGTTCTTC
J gene: TRBJ2-1
V gene: TRBV28
clone size: many
D gene: NA

CDR3 protein: CASSLIVAQPYNSPLHF
CDR3 DNA: TGTGCCAGCAGTTTAATTGTCGCCCAGCCGTATAATTCACCCCTCCACTTT
J gene: TRBJ1-6
V gene: TRBV12-3/TRBV12-4
clone size: few
D gene: NA

CDR3 protein: CASSLGQGKNTEAFF
CDR3 DNA: TGTGCCAGCAGCTTGGGACAGGGGAAGAACACTGAAGCTTTCTTT
J gene: TRBJ1-1
V gene: TRBV7-9
clone size: few
D gene: TRBD1

CDR3 protein: CAFRGQYTEAFF
CDR3 DNA: TGTGCCTTCAGAGGACAGTACACTGAAGCTTTCTTT
J gene: TRBJ1-1
V gene: TRBV3-1
clone size: NA
D gene: NA

CDR3 protein: CASSQTGGGRQGYYNEQFF
CDR3 DNA: TGTGCCAGTAGCCAAACCGGAGGAGGTAGACAGGGGTACTACAATGAGCAGTTCTTC
J gene: TRBJ2-1
V gene: TRBV19
clone size: many
D gene: TRBD1

CDR3 protein: CASSQAGSGEKLFF
CDR3 DNA: TGCGCCAGCAGCCAAGCGGGGTCCGGTGAAAAACTGTTTTTT
J gene: TRBJ1-4
V gene: TRBV4-1
clone size: many
D gene: NA

CDR3 protein: CSARWGAPDTQYF
CDR3 DNA: TGCAGTGCTAGATGGGGGGCCCCAGATACGCAGTATTTT
J gene: TRBJ2-3
V gene: TRBV20-1
clone size: many
D gene: NA

CDR3 protein: CSARQGKTNEKLFF
CDR3 DNA: TGCAGTGCTAGACAGGGGAAAACTAATGAAAAACTGTTTTTT
J gene: TRBJ1-4
V gene: TRBV20-1
clone size: many
D gene: NA

CDR3 protein: CASSEGTVASYNEQFF
CDR3 DNA: TGTGCCAGCAGTGAAGGGACAGTGGCATCCTACAATGAGCAGTTCTTC
J gene: TRBJ2-1
V gene: TRBV2
clone size: few
D gene: NA

CDR3 protein: CASSFRSQPDTQYF
CDR3 DNA: TGTGCCAGCAGCTTCCGCTCCCAGCCAGATACGCAGTATTTT
J gene: TRBJ2-3
V gene: TRBV7-3
clone size: NA
D gene: NA

CDR3 protein: CSVIILDRGAYGYTF
CDR3 DNA: TGCAGCGTTATCATACTGGACAGGGGGGCGTATGGCTACACCTTC
J gene: TRBJ1-2
V gene: TRBV29-1
clone size: many
D gene: TRBD1

CDR3 protein: CASSVIVSGRQNTGELFF
CDR3 DNA: TGTGCCAGCAGCGTTATAGTTTCGGGACGACAAAACACCGGGGAGCTGTTTTTT
J gene: TRBJ2-2
V gene: TRBV11-1
clone size: NA
D gene: NA

CDR3 protein: CASSWPRVAGGPEETQYF
CDR3 DNA: TGTGCCAGCAGCTGGCCTAGGGTAGCGGGAGGGCCCGAGGAGACCCAGTACTTC
J gene: TRBJ2-5
V gene: TRBV6-5
clone size: many
D gene: TRBD2

CDR3 protein: CASSQQTGVEYGYTF
CDR3 DNA: TGCGCCAGCAGCCAACAAACAGGGGTGGAGTATGGCTACACCTTC
J gene: TRBJ1-2
V gene: TRBV4-3
clone size: few
D gene: TRBD1

CDR3 protein: CASSQERGGRDEQYF
CDR3 DNA: TGTGCCAGCAGCCAAGAACGGGGAGGGCGCGACGAGCAGTACTTC
J gene: TRBJ2-7
V gene: TRBV4-2
clone size: many
D gene: TRBD2

CDR3 protein: CATHRKANISGANVLTF
CDR3 DNA: TGTGCCACCCATCGGAAGGCCAACATCTCTGGGGCCAACGTCCTGACTTTC
J gene: TRBJ2-6
V gene: TRBV10-3
clone size: many
D gene: NA

CDR3 protein: CATSPGLAGYNEQFF
CDR3 DNA: TGTGCCACCAGTCCAGGACTAGCGGGTTACAATGAGCAGTTCTTC
J gene: TRBJ2-1
V gene: TRBV24-1
clone size: many
D gene: TRBD2

CDR3 protein: CATALLSEQYF
CDR3 DNA: TGTGCCACCGCACTTTTGAGCGAGCAGTACTTC
J gene: TRBJ2-7
V gene: TRBV28
clone size: many
D gene: NA

CDR3 protein: CSVDDGTWEGYTF
CDR3 DNA: TGCAGCGTTGATGATGGCACCTGGGAGGGCTACACCTTC
J gene: TRBJ1-2
V gene: TRBV29-1
clone size: many
D gene: NA

CDR3 protein: CASSWGTGAVNYGYTF
CDR3 DNA: TGTGCCAGCAGCTGGGGGACAGGGGCTGTAAACTATGGCTACACCTTC
J gene: TRBJ1-2
V gene: TRBV4-2
clone size: many
D gene: TRBD1

CDR3 protein: CASSQGWPGLVQNEQFF
CDR3 DNA: TGTGCCAGCAGCCAAGGTTGGCCGGGCCTCGTCCAAAATGAGCAGTTCTTC
J gene: TRBJ2-1
V gene: TRBV3-1
clone size: many
D gene: NA

CDR3 protein: CASSPSGNEQFF
CDR3 DNA: TGTGCCAGCAGTCCAAGTGGTAATGAGCAGTTCTTC
J gene: TRBJ2-1
V gene: TRBV9
clone size: many
D gene: NA

CDR3 protein: CATSDPRDRASNEQFF
CDR3 DNA: TGTGCCACCAGTGATCCACGGGACAGGGCGTCTAATGAGCAGTTCTTC
J gene: TRBJ2-1
V gene: TRBV24-1
clone size: many
D gene: TRBD1

CDR3 protein: CASIDGRLEVEQFF
CDR3 DNA: TGTGCCAGTATTGACGGGAGGCTAGAGGTTGAGCAGTTCTTC
J gene: TRBJ2-1
V gene: TRBV2
clone size: NA
D gene: TRBD2

CDR3 protein: CASCFGNSPLHF
CDR3 DNA: TGTGCCAGCTGCTTTGGTAATTCACCCCTCCACTTT
J gene: TRBJ1-6
V gene: TRBV7-9
clone size: NA
D gene: NA

CDR3 protein: CASSLEGRGEKNIQYF
CDR3 DNA: TGCGCCAGCAGCTTGGAGGGCCGAGGCGAAAAAAACATTCAGTACTTC
J gene: TRBJ2-4
V gene: TRBV5-1
clone size: many
D gene: NA

CDR3 protein: CSVEVDTQYF
CDR3 DNA: TGCAGCGTTGAAGTGGATACGCAGTATTTT
J gene: TRBJ2-3
V gene: TRBV29-1
clone size: many
D gene: NA